This T cell receptor (beta chain) derives from a study of blood T cells in healthy people across ages. Study background: In model experiments, template switching was able to capture about one barcoded beta molecule for every two T cells that were present.

A J-beta primer mix and a sample-barcoded 5' primer were used in a second PCR of roughly 6 to 11 cycles. Every cDNA molecule carried a tag from a template-switch adaptor bearing 12 random nucleotides. A single record per CDR3 protein comes from TCRdb applying MiXCR to the 5' RACE reads. The sample has fewer than 950,000 distinct CDR3 sequences, around 36% seen once. General study points: PBMCs that were unsorted prevented a conclusive naive versus antigen-experienced comparison. Older individuals had lower TCR beta diversity per million T cells (the decline was roughly linear).

Germline lookup yields CDR1 MNHEY and CDR2 SVGEGT. Trimming pared 7 bases from V and 3 bases from J, leaving 22 bases between. This CDR3 is built from 16 residues. For this clonotype: Its antigen remains unknown.

The chain carries TRBV6-2 or TRBV6-3 and TRBJ2-7, with D possibly being TRBD1 or TRBD2 (5 bases each). The sample consisted of blood. This clonotype was obtained from a man aged 18 to 29 in good health. The CDR3 region has the DNA TGTGCCAGCACCCACTTCGGGACGCCTTTAGTCTACGAGCAGTACTTC. It yields the protein CASTHFGTPLVYEQYF.